Shown below are 31 T cell receptor beta chains from a single sample sequenced in a study of beta chain features in type 1 diabetes. General study findings and limits: Shortening of TCRB CDR3s, moderate but significant, appeared in all four CD4+ subsets of Type 1 diabetes patients.

Reverse transcription of all isolated RNA meant that expressed TCRB transcripts were sequenced. Clones were sequenced by immunoSEQ multiplex PCR, and TCRdb holds only the in-frame ones, with some missing. This table holds 600,000 to 700,000 clones, 13% found once. Their antigens are not known. The sequencing sample was made of naive CD4+ T cells from blood. The origin of the receptors is a man between 18 and 29 years old with type 1 diabetes.

The gene calls are TRBV7-9 and TRBJ1-5, with 8 positions matching TRBD1. The CDR3 spans 11 residues. Losses at the gene ends were 5 bases for V and 11 bases for J; bases not matched to a gene: 2. Germline CDR1 SEHNR, CDR2 FQNEAQ (reference sequence). CDR3: CASSGQGSQHF. CDR3 DNA: TGTGCCAGCAGCGGACAGGGTTCCCAGCATTTT.

This clone was found a few times. The rearrangement joins TRBV30 to TRBJ1-1; D unresolved. The germline CDR1 and CDR2 sequences are GTSNPN and SVGIG (reference sequence). This CDR3 comprises 13 residues. The V and J ends lost 0 bases and 7 bases respectively, with 12 bases between them. The CDR3 reads CAWSVPGFLEAFF. For the CDR3, the DNA is TGTGCCTGGAGTGTACCTGGGTTCCTTGAAGCTTTCTTT.

CDR3 DNA sequence: TGTGCCAGCAGCTTACAGGACGGGGGTGGCAATTCACCCCTCCACTTT. Residues: CASSLQDGGGNSPLHF. V and J are TRBV7-3 and TRBJ1-6; D might be TRBD1 (5 bases). The CDR3 is made up of 16 amino acids. Germline assignment: CDR1 SGHTA and CDR2 FQGTGA. V lost 2 bases and J lost 7, with 15 bases in between.

The rearrangement joins TRBV6-5 to TRBJ2-7; D unresolved. Trimming cost V 2 bases and J 0 bases, with 11 bases left between them. The CDR3 contains 15 residues. Germline lookup yields CDR1 MNHEY and CDR2 SVGAGI. In DNA, the CDR3 is TGTGCCAGCAGTTACGGAATCAGCCGCTCCTACGAGCAGTACTTC. Encoded protein: CASSYGISRSYEQYF.

The chain joins TRBV19 to TRBJ2-5; D may be TRBD1 (6 bases). CDR3 length: 14 amino acids. Germline values: CDR1 LNHDA, CDR2 SQIVND (reference sequence). Between the trimmed V and J ends, which lost 7 bases and 2 bases, there was a span of 14 bases. The CDR3 sequence: CASNPGTSQETQYF. DNA of the CDR3: TGTGCCAGTAACCCCGGGACATCACAAGAGACCCAGTACTTC.

The chain employs TRBV5-4 and TRBJ1-1; 10 nucleotides line up with TRBD1. This CDR3 contains 15 residues. Per the germline V gene, CDR1 is SGHNT and CDR2 is YYREEE (reference sequence). V was clipped by 4 bases and J by 4 bases; unmatched bases: 7. As DNA, the CDR3 is TGTGCCAGCAGCCCGGGGACAGGGGATCGCACTGAAGCTTTCTTT. Translation gives CASSPGTGDRTEAFF.

This clone was seen only a few times. The chain links TRBV30 to TRBJ1-5, with D maybe TRBD1 (5 bases). The CDR3 extends over 13 amino acids. Germline CDR1 reads GTSNPN; CDR2 reads SVGIG (reference sequence). V was shortened by 0 bases and J by 9 bases, with 12 bases between the two germline ends. The CDR3, as DNA: TGTGCCTGGAGTGTAGGGCAGGGAGGGCCCCAGCATTTT. Protein: CAWSVGQGGPQHF.

This clone was seen only a few times. The chain employs TRBV11-2 and TRBJ2-7; weak D call: TRBD1 (5 bases). Trimming stripped 5 bases from V and 7 bases from J, with 24 bases between. The CDR3 totals 16 residues. Germline CDR1 is SGHAT and CDR2 is FQNNGV. Here the CDR3 DNA reads TGTGCCAGCAGCCCTCCTTCTTTGACAGTGCTAAGGGAGCAGTACTTC. Protein product: CASSPPSLTVLREQYF.

The V and J genes are TRBV19 and TRBJ1-5; D might be TRBD1 (6 bases). The CDR3 is made up of 14 amino acids. CDR1 LNHDA and CDR2 SQIVND come from the germline V gene (reference sequence). The V and J ends lost 2 bases and 4 bases respectively, with 9 bases between them. This CDR3 reads CASSITGINQPQHF. The CDR3 coding sequence is TGTGCCAGTAGTATAACAGGGATAAATCAGCCCCAGCATTTT.

As concerns this clone: Other DNA sequences in this specimen translate into the identical CDR3. The chain couples TRBV6-1 to TRBJ2-3; D gene uncertain. CDR3 length: 14 residues. Germline values: CDR1 MNHNS, CDR2 SASEGT. The V end lost 2 bases, the J end lost 0 bases, and 6 bases lay between the germline ends. The CDR3 spells CASSEPPSTDTQYF. The DNA of the CDR3 is TGTGCCAGCAGTGAACCGCCCAGCACAGATACGCAGTATTTT.

This clone was picked up a small number of times. The rearrangement joins TRBV7-9 to TRBJ1-1; D is uncertain. The length of the CDR3 is 12 residues. Germline values: CDR1 SEHNR, CDR2 FQNEAQ (reference sequence). V lost 5 bases and J lost 6, with 10 bases in between. As DNA, the CDR3 is TGTGCCAGCAGCCCCTCGAGCGCTGAAGCTTTCTTT. As protein: CASSPSSAEAFF.

The rearrangement joins TRBV28 to TRBJ2-1, with TRBD1 matching 9 bases. The CDR3 contains 15 residues. CDR1 MDHEN and CDR2 SYDVKM come from the germline V gene. V shed 6 bases, J shed 4 bases, and the junction held 7 bases outside the gene matches. CDR3 sequence (DNA): TGTGCCAGCAGCCCGGACAGGGGTAGGTACAATGAGCAGTTCTTC. It yields the protein CASSPDRGRYNEQFF.

The CDR3 region has the DNA TGTGCCAGCAGTTCCGCCCCCCCTAGTGGGGAAGGCTACACCTTC. This codes for CASSSAPPSGEGYTF. The genes are TRBV6-5 and TRBJ1-2; no reliable D call. The CDR3 totals 15 residues. The V end lost 4 bases, the J end lost 8 bases, and 20 bases lay between the germline ends. Germline-derived CDR1 and CDR2 are MNHEY and SVGAGI.

The chain employs TRBV7-2 and TRBJ2-1, with D possibly matching TRBD2 (7 bases). The CDR3 has 17 residues. The germline V gene encodes CDR1 SGHTA and CDR2 FQGNSA. The V end was cut by 5 bases, the J end by 2 bases, with 19 bases between. This CDR3 is CASSQTPPGGPYNEQFF. The DNA of the CDR3 is TGTGCCAGCAGCCAGACGCCTCCGGGGGGCCCCTACAATGAGCAGTTCTTC. Full variable domain (remainder filled in from reference TRBV7-2 and TRBJ2-1): GAGVSQSPSNKVTEKGKDVELRCDPISGHTALYWYRQSLGQGLEFLIYFQGNSAPDKSGLPSDRFSAERTGGSVSTLTIQRTQQEDSAVYLCASSQTPPGGPYNEQFFGPGTRLTVL.

This clone was observed a handful of times. This sequence joins TRBV5-1 and TRBJ2-1; TRBD1 might be the D (6 bases). The V and J ends lost 0 bases and 6 bases respectively, with 19 bases between them. The CDR3 is 17 amino acids. Germline V gene data show CDR1 as SGHRS and CDR2 as YFSETQ. CDR3 protein: CASSLDKTPGARNEQFF. As DNA, the CDR3 is TGCGCCAGCAGCTTGGACAAAACTCCAGGGGCACGCAATGAGCAGTTCTTC.

This clone has only a few counts. The chain couples TRBV29-1 to TRBJ1-1; weak D call: TRBD1 (5 bases). The CDR3 spans 12 residues. The germline gives CDR1 SQVTM, CDR2 ANQGSEA. The V end was cut by 6 bases, the J end by 4 bases, with 12 bases between. In DNA form, the CDR3 reads TGCAGCGTGGCCCGGGGGAGCACTGAAGCTTTCTTT. Translating it yields CSVARGSTEAFF.

This clone has more than one count but fewer than ten. The chain combines TRBV4-1 with TRBJ1-5, with D hard to call. CDR1 and CDR2 from the germline V gene are MGHRA and YSYEKL. V was shortened by 0 bases and J by 6 bases, with 9 bases between the two germline ends. The CDR3 spans 14 residues. The CDR3 sequence: CASSQESGSQPQHF. In nucleotides, the CDR3 is TGCGCCAGCAGCCAAGAATCGGGGAGTCAGCCCCAGCATTTT.

This clone showed up just a few times. This chain links TRBV29-1 with TRBJ1-1; D unresolved. The CDR3 contains 14 residues. Germline CDR1 reads SQVTM; CDR2 reads ANQGSEA. V lost 1 base and J 0 bases, leaving 9 bases between the germline ends. CDR3 sequence reads: CSVEGRMMNTEAFF. The DNA of the CDR3 is TGCAGCGTTGAAGGCCGGATGATGAACACTGAAGCTTTCTTT.

The J gene is TRBJ2-7, the V gene TRBV28, with TRBD1 as a possible D gene (6 bases). Germline CDR1 MDHEN, CDR2 SYDVKM. The length of the CDR3 is 15 residues. V was clipped by 6 bases and J by 2 bases, with 17 bases between them. In nucleotides, the CDR3 is TGTGCCAGCAGCCCCGGACAGCCGGATACCTACGAGCAGTACTTC. Protein product: CASSPGQPDTYEQYF.

This clone was picked up a small number of times. The chain uses TRBV19 and TRBJ2-2; D remains unclear. The CDR3 spans 12 residues. Trimming removed 5 bases at V and 7 bases at J, with 8 bases between. The germline CDR1 and CDR2 sequences are LNHDA and SQIVND (reference sequence). CDR3 coding DNA: TGTGCCAGTAGTTCCCGACTCGGGGAGCTGTTTTTT. Protein sequence: CASSSRLGELFF.

A few counts support this clone. CDR3 bases: TGTGCCAGCAGTTACGCGGGACAGGGGAACTACGAGCAGTACTTC. It translates to CASSYAGQGNYEQYF. This chain links TRBV6-5 with TRBJ2-7, with 10 positions matching TRBD1. Germline assignment: CDR1 MNHEY and CDR2 SVGAGI. After removal of 2 bases from V and 3 bases from J, the junction contained 4 bases not matched to a gene. The CDR3 spans 15 residues.

The chain joins TRBV7-7 to TRBJ2-1; no clear D gene. V was trimmed by 5 bases and J by 0 bases, leaving 11 bases between them. CDR3 length: 15 amino acids. Germline V gene sequence: CDR1 SSHAT, CDR2 FNYEAQ (reference sequence). The CDR3 coding sequence is TGTGCCAGCAGCCCCCAGCCAAGCTCCTACAATGAGCAGTTCTTC. Translating gives CASSPQPSSYNEQFF.

In the case of this clone: Other DNA sequences in the sample encode the same CDR3. This chain connects TRBV30 to TRBJ2-7; no clear D. The germline V gene encodes CDR1 GTSNPN and CDR2 SVGIG (reference sequence). V dropped 1 base and J dropped 2 bases, with 3 bases sitting between them. This CDR3 is built from 11 residues. The CDR3 DNA is TGTGCCTGGAGTGGACCCTACGAGCAGTACTTC. This encodes CAWSGPYEQYF.

This clone showed up just a few times. J is TRBJ1-5 and V is TRBV28; D is ambiguous. V lost 7 bases and J 2 bases, leaving 12 bases between the germline ends. Germline V lookup: CDR1 MDHEN, CDR2 SYDVKM. The CDR3 is 14 amino acids. CDR3 DNA sequence: TGTGCCAGCACCCTTTGGGGTGGCAATCAGCCCCAGCATTTT. Protein: CASTLWGGNQPQHF. Together with reference TRBV28 and TRBJ1-5, the CDR3 gives the full variable domain: DVKVTQSSRYLVKRTGEKVFLECVQDMDHENMFWYRQDPGLGLRLIYFSYDVKMKEKGDIPEGYSVSREKKERFSLILESASTNQTSMYLCASTLWGGNQPQHFGDGTRLSIL.

The J gene is TRBJ2-1, the V gene TRBV7-2; no firm D call. Trimming took off 2 bases at V and 4 bases at J, with 12 bases between the two ends. This CDR3 has 15 amino acids. Germline-derived CDR1 and CDR2 are SGHTA and FQGNSA. Here the CDR3 DNA reads TGTGCCAGCAGCTTAAGTCAAGGGATTTACAATGAGCAGTTCTTC. It encodes CASSLSQGIYNEQFF.

This clone has more than one count but fewer than ten. This chain joins TRBV7-9 and TRBJ2-2; D ambiguous. There are 13 residues in the CDR3. Trimming removed 2 bases from V and 6 bases from J, with 7 bases in between. The germline CDR1 and CDR2 sequences are SEHNR and FQNEAQ (reference sequence). The CDR3 sequence: CASSLYVSGELFF. The CDR3 region has the DNA TGTGCCAGCAGCTTATACGTGTCCGGGGAGCTGTTTTTT.

This clone occurred a few times. The chain links TRBV28 to TRBJ1-5; D is undetermined. The CDR3 contains 11 residues. Per germline, CDR1 MDHEN and CDR2 SYDVKM. V was cut by 4 bases and J by 11 bases, with 9 bases left in between. The CDR3, as DNA: TGTGCCAGCAGTTCCTACTCCTCCCAGCATTTT. This sequence encodes CASSSYSSQHF.

This clone was seen only a few times. The chain uses TRBV9 and TRBJ2-1; TRBD1 matches 7 bases. Germline V gene lookup returns CDR1 SGDLS and CDR2 YYNGEE. The ends lost 0 bases at V and 2 bases at J; junction bases unmatched: 5. The CDR3 is 16 amino acids. The CDR3 region is CASSVGRGQAYNEQFF. In nucleotides, the CDR3 is TGTGCCAGCAGCGTAGGCCGCGGACAGGCCTACAATGAGCAGTTCTTC.

This sequence joins TRBV29-1 and TRBJ2-3; TRBD1 might be the D (5 bases). Between the trimmed V and J ends, which lost 4 bases and 5 bases, there was a span of 10 bases. The length of the CDR3 is 12 residues. Germline V gene data show CDR1 as SQVTM and CDR2 as ANQGSEA. The CDR3 DNA sequence: TGCAGCGTTGTGGCCCAGGGAGATACGCAGTATTTT. As protein: CSVVAQGDTQYF.

The V gene is TRBV6-1, the J gene TRBJ2-1, with 8 bases lining up with TRBD1. This CDR3 is built from 15 residues. V lost 8 bases, J lost 1 base, and 7 bases stayed unmatched. Germline loops: CDR1 MNHNS, CDR2 SASEGT. CDR3 region: CASERDRSSYNEQFF. Here the CDR3 DNA reads TGTGCCAGCGAAAGGGACAGGAGTTCCTACAATGAGCAGTTCTTC.

V and J are TRBV9 and TRBJ1-2, with D maybe TRBD1 (5 bases). Trimming shortened V by 2 bases and J by 4 bases, and 12 bases separated the two germline ends. The CDR3 length is 14 residues. CDR1 SGDLS and CDR2 YYNGEE come from the germline V gene. Here the CDR3 reads CASSVSGTGYGYTF. As DNA, the CDR3 is TGTGCCAGCAGCGTGTCAGGGACGGGCTATGGCTACACCTTC.